This paragraph covers one T cell receptor beta chain sequence. TCRdb keeps only in-frame clones here, not all; method: immunoSEQ multiplex PCR. Found here are approximately 730,000 clones, approximately 85% of them singletons; the top ten hold under 0.012%. V lost 0 bases and J 10 bases, leaving 22 bases between the germline ends. CDR3 length: 16 amino acids. Germline V gives CDR1 SGHDT, CDR2 YYEEEE. The source of the sample is a study of shared T cell receptors in the human thymus. The data also belong to a second study, concerning human thymus T cells. In that study: Resections from corrective heart surgery supplied the thymus tissue. The authors found apparently biased V and J gene usage in thymic and blood repertoires.

The rearrangement links TRBV5-6 to TRBJ1-1; possibly TRBD1 for D (6 bases). Material: thymocytes. This clonotype originated in a girl in the first two years of life with a congenital heart defect. The CDR3 DNA is TGTGCCAGCAGCTTGGTGCAGGGGTCAAGTGGAGTAGGAGCTTTCTTT. This translates into CASSLVQGSSGVGAFF.